This T cell receptor (beta chain) was identified during a study of cytomegalovirus exposure and HLA in healthy donors. The V segment lost 6 bases and the J segment 5 bases; nucleotides outside the gene matches: 5. Germline loops: CDR1 KGHSH, CDR2 LQKENI. The CDR3 is 14 amino acids. Points from the study as a whole: For most TCR sequences rarity was the rule, although some public TCRs occurred in many donors.

A multiplex PCR was run with 60 Vbeta primers and 13 Jbeta primers. Clones were sequenced by immunoSEQ multiplex PCR, and TCRdb holds only the in-frame ones, with some missing. The sample contains roughly 150,000 clones, roughly a tenth of which appear only once. This clone was observed a handful of times. No antigen is known for it. The receptor was isolated from a male donor in good health and CMV-seronegative. Source material: PBMCs. The chain combines TRBV18 with TRBJ2-5; 11 nucleotides line up with TRBD2. CDR3 nucleotides: TGTGCCAGCTCGCCCAGGACTAGCGGGGAGACCCAGTACTTC. Protein sequence: CASSPRTSGETQYF.